The 21 T cell receptor beta chains presented below share a single source sample, sequenced in a study of T cells in women clearing cervical HPV infection. Clones were sequenced by immunoSEQ multiplex PCR, and TCRdb holds only the in-frame ones, with some missing. The table for this sample gives some 30,000 clones. Input material: blood buffy coat. These receptors originate from a woman between 18 and 69 years old with a cervical HPV16 infection that either progressed to CIN3+ or cleared (not recorded which).

On this clone: The missing CDR3 end, 3 residues past where the read stops, is filled in from the germline J gene. This chain uses TRBV12-3 or TRBV12-4 with TRBJ2-6; D perhaps matches TRBD1 (5 bases). V lost 6 bases and J lost 4, with 7 bases in between. The CDR3 runs 13 residues. The CDR3 bases that were read are TGTGCCAGCAGGGGGCGAGGGGCCAACGTC. Amino acids: CASRGRGANV. Given in full, the CDR3 is CASRGRGANVLTF.

Comment on this clone: The read is 3 residues too short to cover the CDR3 end, so that end is filled in from the germline J gene. The rearrangement links TRBV30 to TRBJ1-6; no definite D call. Germline V gene data show CDR1 as GTSNPN and CDR2 as SVGIG (reference sequence). The CDR3 extends over 15 amino acids. V was shortened by 4 bases and J by 2 bases, with 12 bases between the two germline ends. The CDR3 protein is CAWKLGAAYNSPLHF. CDR3 DNA, as far as it was read: TGTGCCTGGAAACTTGGAGCGGCCTATAATTCACCC.

In the case of this clone: Sequencing ends 3 residues short of the CDR3 end; the germline J gene provides the rest. V usage is TRBV14 and J usage is TRBJ1-6; D is unresolved. CDR3 length equals 16 residues. Trimming shortened V by 0 bases and J by 3 bases, and 9 bases separated the two germline ends. Germline CDR1 and CDR2: SGHDN and FVKESK. Partial CDR3 DNA: TGTGCCAGCAGCCAAGATGCTGAGCTCTATAATTCACCC. Residues: CASSQDAELYNSP. The CDR3 in its entirety is CASSQDAELYNSPLHF.

Note on this clone: The read gets to within 3 residues of the CDR3 end, and the germline J gene fills in the rest. V and J are TRBV7-3 and TRBJ1-4; weak D call: TRBD1 (5 bases). The CDR3 runs to 15 residues. CDR1 SGHTA and CDR2 FQGTGA come from the germline V gene. V gave up 5 bases and J gave up 7 bases, with 17 bases separating them. Partial CDR3 DNA: TGTGCCAGCAGCGAATCGGGACTTTCGGGTGAAAAA. Its protein product is CASSESGLSGEK. The entire CDR3 is CASSESGLSGEKLFF. The variable domain in full, with the rest retrieved from reference TRBV7-3 and TRBJ1-4, is GAGVSQTPSNKVTEKGKYVELRCDPISGHTALYWYRQSLGQGPEFLIYFQGTGAADDSGLPNDRFFAVRPEGSVSTLKIQRTERGDSAVYLCASSESGLSGEKLFFGSGTQLSVL.

Comments on this clone: Read data end 3 residues before the CDR3 end; the end is taken from the germline J gene. The chain has TRBV14 and TRBJ2-2, with D perhaps TRBD1 (6 bases). The V end was cut by 0 bases, the J end by 3 bases, with 14 bases between. The CDR3 extends over 17 amino acids. CDR1 and CDR2 (germline): SGHDN, FVKESK. This CDR3 is CASSQDEGGFYTGELFF. The CDR3 bases that were read are TGTGCCAGCAGCCAAGATGAAGGGGGTTTTTACACCGGGGAG.

As for this clone: The read ends 3 residues early relative to the CDR3; the germline J gene fills the gap. The chain has TRBV7-9 and TRBJ1-2, with D perhaps matching TRBD1 (5 bases). Germline V gene data show CDR1 as SEHNR and CDR2 as FQNEAQ (reference sequence). This CDR3 is 15 amino acids long. The sequenced CDR3 bases are TGTGCCAGCAGCTTAACTCTAGGGACTTATGACGGC. This sequence encodes CASSLTLGTYDG. The whole CDR3 sequence reads CASSLTLGTYDGYTF.

A remark on this clone: The CDR3 end falls 3 residues outside the read, so it is completed with the germline J gene. This chain joins TRBV30 and TRBJ2-4; TRBD2 agrees at 13 bases. After removal of 3 bases from V and 3 bases from J, the junction contained 5 bases not matched to a gene. Per germline, CDR1 GTSNPN and CDR2 SVGIG (reference sequence). CDR3 length: 16 amino acids. This chain's CDR3 is CAWSLLAGGLKNIQYF. The sequenced part of the CDR3 DNA is TGTGCCTGGAGCTTACTAGCGGGGGGGCTCAAAAACATT.

With respect to this clone: The missing CDR3 end, 3 residues past where the read stops, is filled in from the germline J gene. The chain combines TRBV7-9 with TRBJ2-7; the D is unclear. The CDR3 has 12 residues. Trimming took off 3 bases at V and 6 bases at J, with 9 bases between the two ends. Per the germline V gene, CDR1 is SEHNR and CDR2 is FQNEAQ (reference sequence). The CDR3 loop is CASSFVPGEQYF. The covered CDR3 bases are TGTGCCAGCAGCTTCGTCCCGGGCGAG.

With respect to this clone: The sequenced fragment ends 3 residues before the CDR3 boundary, so the rest is inferred from the germline J gene. V gene TRBV24-1 combines with J gene TRBJ2-5; D remains ambiguous. The germline V and J ends were trimmed by 0 bases and 0 bases, with 7 bases remaining between them. Germline assignment: CDR1 KGHDR and CDR2 SFDVKD. The CDR3 totals 15 residues. This chain's CDR3 is CATSDLKSDQETQYF. CDR3 DNA, as far as it was read: TGTGCCACCAGTGATTTGAAGTCAGACCAAGAGACC.

A remark on this clone: Read data end 3 residues before the CDR3 end; the end is taken from the germline J gene. V and J are TRBV20-1 and TRBJ2-1, with D perhaps TRBD2 (5 bases). This CDR3 region has 17 residues. Germline V lookup: CDR1 DFQATT, CDR2 SNEGSKA (reference sequence). The V end was cut by 1 base, the J end by 0 bases, with 16 bases between. The CDR3 spells CSARVILSRASYNEQFF. The part of the CDR3 DNA that was read is TGCAGTGCTAGAGTCATCCTCTCGCGGGCCTCCTACAATGAG.

To note about this clone: The observed sequence ends 3 residues before the CDR3 terminus, with the missing tail filled in from the germline J gene. The chain couples TRBV13 to TRBJ2-7; D is perhaps TRBD2 (5 bases). Germline CDR1 is PRHDT and CDR2 is FYEKMQ (reference sequence). The CDR3 spans 15 residues. Trimming cost V 0 bases and J 2 bases, with 11 bases left between them. The CDR3 region is CASSLGGATTYEQYF. CDR3 DNA, as far as it was read: TGTGCCAGCAGCTTAGGCGGTGCGACTACCTACGAG.

A note on this clone: The sequence runs out 3 residues before the end of the CDR3; the remainder is reconstructed from the germline J gene. The J gene is TRBJ1-5, the V gene TRBV7-9; no reliable D call. V was shortened by 6 bases and J by 2 bases, with 11 bases between the two germline ends. Germline CDR1 is SEHNR and CDR2 is FQNEAQ (reference sequence). CDR3 length: 14 amino acids. The covered CDR3 bases are TGTGCCAGCAGTTTTACGTCGGGCAATCAGCCC. Protein: CASSFTSGNQP. The CDR3 reads in full as CASSFTSGNQPQHF. Variable domain in full (rest from reference TRBV7-9 and TRBJ1-5): DTGVSQNPRHKITKRGQNVTFRCDPISEHNRLYWYRQTLGQGPEFLTYFQNEAQLEKSRLLSDRFSAERPKGSFSTLEIQRTEQGDSAMYLCASSFTSGNQPQHFGDGTRLSIL.

This clone is called medium-sized based on its frequency. The read terminates 3 residues ahead of where the CDR3 ends, so the germline J gene completes it. The chain employs TRBV29-1 and TRBJ2-1; 14 bases match TRBD2. The junction had 8 bases not matched to a gene; V was cut back by 6 bases and J by 7 bases. The V gene's germline CDR1 is SQVTM and CDR2 ANQGSEA. The CDR3 extends over 15 amino acids. The CDR3 DNA, read in part, is TGCAGCGTCGACCCCGGGACTAGCGGGGGAAATGAG. Its translation is CSVDPGTSGGNE. The full-length CDR3 reads as CSVDPGTSGGNEQFF.

Note on this clone: The read ends 3 residues early relative to the CDR3; the germline J gene fills the gap. The chain joins TRBV20-1 to TRBJ1-5, with TRBD1 matching 7 bases. The germline gives CDR1 DFQATT, CDR2 SNEGSKA (reference sequence). The CDR3 has 14 amino acids. Germline trimming cut 0 bases from V and 5 bases from J; bases unmatched to any gene: 4. The CDR3 sequence is CSARDPGGDQPQHF. The sequenced part of the CDR3 DNA is TGCAGTGCTAGAGATCCAGGGGGAGATCAGCCC.

Remarks on this clone: The sequenced fragment ends 3 residues before the CDR3 boundary, so the rest is inferred from the germline J gene. V and J are TRBV20-1 and TRBJ2-3; TRBD2 matches at 9 bases. Germline V gene sequence: CDR1 DFQATT, CDR2 SNEGSKA (reference sequence). J lost 0 bases, V lost 0 bases, and 7 bases had no gene match. The CDR3 loop spans 17 amino acids. This CDR3 is CSARDLLSGRSTDTQYF. The covered CDR3 bases are TGCAGTGCTAGAGATTTATTAAGCGGGAGGAGCACAGATACG.

With regard to this clone: The CDR3 is cut off 3 residues early in the read; its end comes from the germline J gene. The rearrangement joins TRBV11-2 to TRBJ2-7; 7 bases map to TRBD1. The germline CDR1 and CDR2 sequences are SGHAT and FQNNGV. This CDR3 is built from 13 residues. Trimming removed 6 bases from V and 2 bases from J; junction bases left unmatched: 4. CDR3 region: CASRPGGAYEQYF. CDR3 bases read: TGTGCCAGCAGGCCAGGGGGAGCCTACGAG.

Notes on this clone: The read ends 3 residues shy of where the CDR3 ends; the end is completed using the germline J gene. The chain employs TRBV30 and TRBJ2-4; TRBD2 agrees at 9 bases. Germline V lookup: CDR1 GTSNPN, CDR2 SVGIG (reference sequence). The CDR3 is made up of 15 amino acids. CDR3 DNA, as far as it was read: TGTGCCTGGAGTGTAACAGGAGCTAGCGGGGCCCCT. Encoded protein: CAWSVTGASGAP. The entire CDR3 protein is CAWSVTGASGAPQYF.

A remark on this clone: One end of the junction does not line up with germline, which may come from a read error. The CDR3 extends 3 residues past the end of the read, so its final part is completed from the germline J gene. V gene TRBV4-2 combines with J gene TRBJ1-2; 8 bases align to TRBD1. Germline CDR1 and CDR2: LGHNA and YNFKEQ. This CDR3 is 15 amino acids long. CDR3 DNA (partial): TGCGCCAGCAGCCCAGTCTTCCCAGGGGGCTTTGGC. As protein: CASSPVFPGGFG. In full, the CDR3 reads CASSPVFPGGFGYTF.

Of note for this clone: The read gets to within 3 residues of the CDR3 end, and the germline J gene fills in the rest. The gene calls are TRBV10-3 and TRBJ1-2; 7 bases are a match to TRBD1. Germline CDR1 reads ENHRY; CDR2 reads SYGVKD. The trim removed 0 bases at V and 4 bases at J, leaving 2 bases unmatched. This CDR3 has 14 amino acids. CDR3 region: CAISESGQFYGYTF. Incomplete CDR3 DNA: TGTGCCATCAGTGAGTCGGGACAGTTCTATGGC.

A remark on this clone: Read data end 3 residues before the CDR3 end; the end is taken from the germline J gene. The V call is TRBV18, the J call TRBJ1-2; D call uncertain. Germline-derived CDR1 and CDR2 are KGHSH and LQKENI. This CDR3 has 19 amino acids. CDR3 amino acids: CASSPIIGGVQVINNDYTF. CDR3 DNA (partial): TGTGCCAGCTCACCTATTATTGGCGGGGTTCAGGTTATCAACAATGAC.

To note about this clone: The read is 3 residues too short to cover the CDR3 end, so that end is filled in from the germline J gene. The rearrangement uses TRBV18 and TRBJ1-1, with 7 bases that match TRBD1. V gave up 3 bases and J gave up 7 bases; unmatched junction bases: 11. CDR1 and CDR2 from the germline V gene are KGHSH and LQKENI. CDR3 length: 15 amino acids. The CDR3 DNA, read in part, is TGTGCCAGCTCACCGCCTGCCAGGGGGTATGGTGAA. This encodes CASSPPARGYGE. The full-length CDR3 reads as CASSPPARGYGEAFF. The whole variable domain, remainder taken from reference TRBV18 and TRBJ1-1, is NAGVMQNPRHLVRRRGQEARLRCSPMKGHSHVYWYRQLPEEGLKFMVYLQKENIIDESGMPKERFSAEFPKEGPSILRIQQVVRGDSAAYFCASSPPARGYGEAFFGQGTRLTVV.